This note documents a single TCR beta chain sequence. The TCR beta CDR3 regions underwent amplification using RNA transcripts as the source. First-round RT-PCR targeting the TCR CDR3 was performed with the HTBI primer set. From the multiplex PCR reads, TCRdb called clonotypes with MiXCR, one entry per CDR3 protein. The table records around 400,000 distinct CDR3 sequences, roughly 15% of them present only once. This sample was taken from a study of T cells in Graves' hyperthyroidism and ophthalmopathy. Study details: Peripheral blood was secured at the point of initial diagnosis, before any treatment.

V lost 3 bases, J lost 7 bases, and 16 bases lay in between. The CDR3 is 14 residues long. Germline-derived CDR1 and CDR2 are LNHDA and SQIVND (reference sequence). Patients with ophthalmopathy all had a Clinical Activity Score of at least 3, a NOSPECS grade of at least 4 and duration under 3 months. The genes are TRBV19 and TRBJ2-7; no clear D gene. Specimen: blood. This clonotype originated in a woman in her sixties or seventies with Graves' ophthalmopathy. CDR3 amino acids: CASSIQVSPGEQYF. In DNA form, the CDR3 reads TGTGCCAGTAGTATCCAGGTATCCCCTGGGGAGCAGTACTTC.